This T cell receptor beta chain was identified during a study of metastatic and nonmetastatic thyroid tumors. The length of the CDR3 is 15 residues. Germline CDR1 is SGHTA and CDR2 is FQGNSA. V was pared by 1 base and J by 4 bases, with 11 bases between. Until they underwent thyroid surgery, no patient had received any treatment. Via MiXCR, TCRdb re-called the PCR reads. The sample lists about 13,000 clones; around 23% were seen once. The receptor was isolated from a male donor with papillary thyroid cancer or a benign thyroid nodule (not recorded which). Some clones in this sample may be carry-over from other donors' samples. The genes are TRBV7-2 and TRBJ1-3; a weak D match, TRBD1 (5 bases). What was sequenced was blood. CDR3 nucleotide sequence: TGTGCCAGCAGCTTAGTCGGGGCGGGCGGAAACACCATATATTTT. Encoded protein: CASSLVGAGGNTIYF.